Below are 14 T cell receptor beta chains sequenced from a single sample in a study of blood T cell repertoires in COVID-19. Produced via immunoSEQ multiplex PCR; TCRdb's table is partial and in-frame only. The sample holds approximately 50,000 clones, approximately 92% seen once. Sequenced input: peripheral blood. The origin of the receptors is a man over 45 with active COVID-19.

This clone was seen just once. As DNA, the CDR3 is TGTGCCAGCAGCTGGGACACGAACACCGGGGAGCTGTTTTTT. Encoded protein: CASSWDTNTGELFF. The chain employs TRBV7-9 and TRBJ2-2, with a possible D match to TRBD1 (6 bases). CDR3 length equals 14 residues. Germline CDR1 reads SEHNR; CDR2 reads FQNEAQ (reference sequence). The V end was cut by 4 bases, the J end by 0 bases, with 6 bases between.

The CDR3 sequence is CASSTGFSTNEKLFF. CDR3 DNA sequence: TGTGCCAGTAGTACAGGGTTTTCAACTAATGAAAAACTGTTTTTT. This chain connects TRBV19 to TRBJ1-4, with a weak D call TRBD1 (5 bases). The CDR3 totals 15 residues. Germline assignment: CDR1 LNHDA and CDR2 SQIVND (reference sequence). The V and J ends lost 4 bases and 0 bases respectively, with 9 bases between them.

This clone turned up a few times. The chain is built from TRBV7-2 and TRBJ1-6; TRBD1 matches 8 bases. Germline CDR1 is SGHTA and CDR2 is FQGNSA. After removal of 4 bases from V and 9 bases from J, the junction contained 11 bases not matched to a gene. CDR3 length: 16 amino acids. The DNA of the CDR3 is TGTGCCAGCAGCTCCAACTCCGGGACAGGAGCTTCACCCCTCCACTTT. As protein: CASSSNSGTGASPLHF.

The chain uses TRBV2 and TRBJ2-5; possibly TRBD1 for D (5 bases). Germline V lookup: CDR1 SNHLY, CDR2 FYNNEI. The CDR3 runs 13 residues. Between the trimmed V and J ends, which lost 3 bases and 4 bases, there was a span of 9 bases. CDR3 sequence reads: CASSEVRAETQYF. The DNA for the CDR3 is TGTGCCAGCAGTGAGGTCAGGGCAGAGACCCAGTACTTC.

The chain's CDR3 is CSASKLAGGADTQYF. The CDR3 DNA reads TGCAGTGCTAGTAAGCTAGCGGGGGGGGCAGATACGCAGTATTTT. V and J are TRBV20-1 and TRBJ2-3, with TRBD2 matching over 12 bases. This CDR3 has 15 residues. Germline CDR1 and CDR2: DFQATT and SNEGSKA (reference sequence). J lost 4 bases, V lost 3 bases, and 5 bases had no gene match.

This clone was seen a single time. The chain recombines TRBV28 with TRBJ2-7; TRBD1 agrees at 7 bases. V gave up 6 bases and J gave up 5 bases; unmatched junction bases: 10. This CDR3 has 14 residues. Germline lookup yields CDR1 MDHEN and CDR2 SYDVKM. CDR3 nucleotides: TGTGCCAGCAGCCAACAGGGGCTGGGTGACGAGCAGTACTTC. This translates into CASSQQGLGDEQYF.

In this sample, this clone turned up once. The genes are TRBV27 and TRBJ1-1; no definite D call. The CDR3 runs 14 residues. Germline CDR1 MNHEY, CDR2 SMNVEV (reference sequence). V lost 8 bases and J 4 bases, leaving 17 bases between the germline ends. DNA of the CDR3: TGTGCCAGCTCCCCCCGGCTCGAGGGCACTGAAGCTTTCTTT. Protein: CASSPRLEGTEAFF.

This rearrangement joins TRBV18 to TRBJ2-7, with a tentative D call TRBD1 (6 bases). The CDR3 is 12 amino acids. Trimming cost V 6 bases and J 3 bases, with 9 bases left between them. From germline, CDR1 is KGHSH and CDR2 LQKENI. In nucleotides, the CDR3 is TGTGCCAGCTCTCCGGACAGCTACGAGCAGTACTTC. Amino acids: CASSPDSYEQYF.

The chain links TRBV19 to TRBJ2-2, with a tentative D call TRBD1 (5 bases). Germline-derived CDR1 and CDR2 are LNHDA and SQIVND (reference sequence). This CDR3 is built from 15 residues. V lost 4 bases and J lost 2, with 11 bases in between. The CDR3 region has the DNA TGTGCCAGTAGTACTCAGACAGCCAACACCGGGGAGCTGTTTTTT. This gives the protein CASSTQTANTGELFF.

The rearrangement uses TRBV4-1 and TRBJ2-7, with 7 bases identical to TRBD2. Germline-derived CDR1 and CDR2 are MGHRA and YSYEKL. V gave up 1 base and J gave up 4 bases; unmatched junction bases: 7. This CDR3 region has 15 residues. CDR3 sequence reads: CASSQGPGGTYEQYF. In DNA form, the CDR3 reads TGCGCCAGCAGCCAAGGGCCGGGAGGAACTTACGAGCAGTACTTC.

V and J are TRBV11-2 and TRBJ1-1; D may be TRBD1 (5 bases). CDR3 size: 12 residues. The V gene's germline CDR1 is SGHAT and CDR2 FQNNGV. V lost 4 bases and J lost 5, with 8 bases in between. DNA of the CDR3: TGTGCCAGCAGCTGGGGGGGGACTGAAGCTTTCTTT. Protein product: CASSWGGTEAFF.

This sequence joins TRBV5-4 and TRBJ2-1, with unresolved D. Germline V gives CDR1 SGHNT, CDR2 YYREEE (reference sequence). The V and J ends lost 3 bases and 6 bases respectively, with 4 bases between them. This CDR3 contains 11 residues. CDR3 amino acids: CASSSLNEQFF. The CDR3 bases are TGTGCCAGCAGCTCCCTCAATGAGCAGTTCTTC.

The chain uses TRBV29-1 and TRBJ2-7, with D perhaps matching TRBD2 (6 bases). The CDR3 spans 12 residues. Trimming pared 1 base from V and 5 bases from J, leaving 9 bases between. CDR1 is SQVTM and CDR2 is ANQGSEA in the germline V gene. For the CDR3, the DNA is TGCAGCGTTGAAGTCGGAGGGGACGAGCAGTACTTC. Amino acids: CSVEVGGDEQYF.

This chain uses TRBV15 with TRBJ1-5, with no clear D. V lost 0 bases and J 5 bases, leaving 8 bases between the germline ends. This CDR3 is 14 amino acids long. Germline loops: CDR1 LNHNV, CDR2 YYDKDF (reference sequence). This CDR3 reads CATSRDRSDQPQHF. The CDR3 DNA follows: TGTGCCACCAGCAGAGATCGTTCGGATCAGCCCCAGCATTTT. Full variable domain (missing parts from reference TRBV15 and TRBJ1-5): DAMVIQNPRYQVTQFGKPVTLSCSQTLNHNVMYWYQQKSSQAPKLLFHYYDKDFNNEADTPDNFQSRRPNTSFCFLDIRSPGLGDTAMYLCATSRDRSDQPQHFGDGTRLSIL.